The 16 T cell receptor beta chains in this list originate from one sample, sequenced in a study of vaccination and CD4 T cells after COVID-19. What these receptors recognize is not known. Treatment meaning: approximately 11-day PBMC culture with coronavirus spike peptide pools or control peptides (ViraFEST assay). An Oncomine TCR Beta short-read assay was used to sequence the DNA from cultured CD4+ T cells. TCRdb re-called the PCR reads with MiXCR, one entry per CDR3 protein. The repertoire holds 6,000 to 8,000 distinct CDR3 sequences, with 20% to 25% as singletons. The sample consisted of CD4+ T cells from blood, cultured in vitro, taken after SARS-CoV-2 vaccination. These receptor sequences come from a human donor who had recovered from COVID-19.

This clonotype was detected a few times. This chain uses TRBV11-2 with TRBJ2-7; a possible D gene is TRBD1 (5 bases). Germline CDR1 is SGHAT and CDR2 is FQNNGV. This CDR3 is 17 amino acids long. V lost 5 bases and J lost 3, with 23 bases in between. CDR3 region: CASSNTWRQPGRYEQYF. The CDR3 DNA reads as TGTGCCAGCAGCAACACTTGGAGACAGCCTGGCCGCTACGAGCAGTACTTC.

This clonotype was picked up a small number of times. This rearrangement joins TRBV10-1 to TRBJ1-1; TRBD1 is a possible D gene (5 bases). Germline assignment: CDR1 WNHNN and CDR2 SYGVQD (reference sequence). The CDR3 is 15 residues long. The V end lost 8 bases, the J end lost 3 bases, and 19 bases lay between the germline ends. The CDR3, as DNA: TGCGCCAGCGTACCAATAGGGGATGAGGACACTGAAGCTTTCTTT. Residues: CASVPIGDEDTEAFF.

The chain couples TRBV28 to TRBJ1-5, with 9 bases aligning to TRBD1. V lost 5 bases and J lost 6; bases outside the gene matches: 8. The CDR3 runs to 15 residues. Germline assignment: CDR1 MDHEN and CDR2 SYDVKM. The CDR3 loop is CASSAPGQGGQPQHF. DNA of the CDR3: TGTGCCAGCAGTGCTCCGGGACAGGGTGGTCAGCCCCAGCATTTT.

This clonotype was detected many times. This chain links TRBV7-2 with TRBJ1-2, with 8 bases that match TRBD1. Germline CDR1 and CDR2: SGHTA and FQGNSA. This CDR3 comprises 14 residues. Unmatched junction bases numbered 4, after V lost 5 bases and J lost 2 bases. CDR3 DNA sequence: TGTGCCAGCAGCGTGGGACAGGCAAACTATGGCTACACCTTC. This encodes CASSVGQANYGYTF.

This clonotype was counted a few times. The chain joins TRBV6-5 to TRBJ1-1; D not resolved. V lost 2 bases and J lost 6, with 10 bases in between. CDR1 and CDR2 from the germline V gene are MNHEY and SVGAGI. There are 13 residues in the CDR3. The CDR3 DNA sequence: TGTGCCAGCAGTTACCTTCGGATCTCTGAAGCTTTCTTT. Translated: CASSYLRISEAFF.

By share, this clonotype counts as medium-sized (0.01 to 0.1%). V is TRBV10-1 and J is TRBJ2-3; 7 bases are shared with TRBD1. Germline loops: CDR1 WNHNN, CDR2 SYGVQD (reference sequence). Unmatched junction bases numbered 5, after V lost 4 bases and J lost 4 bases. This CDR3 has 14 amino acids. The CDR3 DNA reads TGCGCCAGCAGTGTTGGGACAGTATCAGATACGCAGTATTTT. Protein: CASSVGTVSDTQYF.

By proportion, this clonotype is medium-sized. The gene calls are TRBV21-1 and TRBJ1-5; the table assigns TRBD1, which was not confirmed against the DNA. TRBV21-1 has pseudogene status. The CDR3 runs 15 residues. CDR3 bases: TGTGCCAGCAGCAAGAACCGGGCAAAGAATCAGCCCCAGCATTTT. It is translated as CASSKNRAKNQPQHF.

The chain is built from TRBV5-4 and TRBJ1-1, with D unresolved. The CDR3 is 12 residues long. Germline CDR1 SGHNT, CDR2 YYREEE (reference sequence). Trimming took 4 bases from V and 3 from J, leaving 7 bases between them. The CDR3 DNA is TGTGCCAGCAGCCTATGGGACACTGAAGCTTTCTTT. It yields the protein CASSLWDTEAFF.

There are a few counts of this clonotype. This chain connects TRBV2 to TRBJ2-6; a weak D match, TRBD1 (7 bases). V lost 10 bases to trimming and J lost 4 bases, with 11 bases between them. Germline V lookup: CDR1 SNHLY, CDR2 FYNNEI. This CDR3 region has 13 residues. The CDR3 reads CANQGGGANVLTF. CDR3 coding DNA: TGTGCCAATCAGGGGGGCGGGGCCAACGTCCTGACTTTC.

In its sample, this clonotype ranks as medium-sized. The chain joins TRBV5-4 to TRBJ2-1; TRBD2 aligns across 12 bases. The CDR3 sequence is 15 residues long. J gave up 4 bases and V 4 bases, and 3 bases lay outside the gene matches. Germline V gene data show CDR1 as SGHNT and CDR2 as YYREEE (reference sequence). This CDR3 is CASSTLAGGYNEQFF. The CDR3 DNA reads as TGTGCCAGCAGCACACTAGCGGGGGGTTACAATGAGCAGTTCTTC.

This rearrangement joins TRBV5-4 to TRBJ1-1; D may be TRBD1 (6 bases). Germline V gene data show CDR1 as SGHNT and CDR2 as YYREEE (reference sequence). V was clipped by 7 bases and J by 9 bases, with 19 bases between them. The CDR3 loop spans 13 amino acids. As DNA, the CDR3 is TGTGCCAGCGGCCGGGGGGGGGCGCTTAAAGCTTTCTTT. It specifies CASGRGGALKAFF.

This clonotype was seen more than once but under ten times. The CDR3 DNA is TGTGCCAGCAGTGGGGGGTCAGGGGGCAACGAAGCTTTCTTT. Residues: CASSGGSGGNEAFF. J is TRBJ1-1 and V is TRBV6-1; 8 bases fit TRBD1. J lost 8 bases, V lost 4 bases, and 9 bases had no gene match. This CDR3 has 14 amino acids. Germline assignment: CDR1 MNHNS and CDR2 SASEGT.

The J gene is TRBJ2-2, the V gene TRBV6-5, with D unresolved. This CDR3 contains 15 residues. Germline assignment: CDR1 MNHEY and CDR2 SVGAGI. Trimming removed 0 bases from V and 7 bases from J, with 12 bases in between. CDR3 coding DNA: TGTGCCAGCAGTTACTCGAAATCGGCCCACGGGGAGCTGTTTTTT. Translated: CASSYSKSAHGELFF.

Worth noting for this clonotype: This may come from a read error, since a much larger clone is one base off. The CDR3 DNA reads TGTGCCAGCAGCCACCAAGAGGGTTTGGAGCAGTGCTTC. As protein: CASSHQEGLEQCF. The chain uses TRBV7-3 and TRBJ2-7; tentatively, D is TRBD2 (5 bases). In germline, CDR1 is SGHTA, CDR2 FQGTGA. This CDR3 contains 13 residues.

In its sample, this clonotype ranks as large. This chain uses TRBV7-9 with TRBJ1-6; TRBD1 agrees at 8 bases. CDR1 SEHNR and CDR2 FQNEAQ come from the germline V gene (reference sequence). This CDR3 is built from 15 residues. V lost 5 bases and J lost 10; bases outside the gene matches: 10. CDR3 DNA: TGTGCCAGCAGCCCAGACAGGGGCTTCAACTCACCCCTCCACTTT. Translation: CASSPDRGFNSPLHF. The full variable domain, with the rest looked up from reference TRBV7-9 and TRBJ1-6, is DTGVSQNPRHKITKRGQNVTFRCDPISEHNRLYWYRQTLGQGPEFLTYFQNEAQLEKSRLLSDRFSAERPKGSFSTLEIQRTEQGDSAMYLCASSPDRGFNSPLHFGNGTRLTVT.

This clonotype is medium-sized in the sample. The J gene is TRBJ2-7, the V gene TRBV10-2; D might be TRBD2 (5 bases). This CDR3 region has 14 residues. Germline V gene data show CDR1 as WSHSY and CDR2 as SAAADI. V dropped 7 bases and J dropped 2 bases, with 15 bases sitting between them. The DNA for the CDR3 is TGCGCCAGCACCGGGAAGACTTCCGCCTACGAGCAGTACTTC. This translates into CASTGKTSAYEQYF.